The clone carrying this T cell receptor (beta chain) was detected once. This CDR3 is built from 16 residues. CDR1 is SQVTM and CDR2 is ANQGSEA in the germline V gene. V shed 4 bases, J shed 6 bases, and the junction held 13 bases outside the gene matches. This specimen belongs to a study of cytomegalovirus exposure and HLA in healthy donors. The PCR ran on 60 Vbeta and 13 Jbeta primers. Assay: immunoSEQ multiplex PCR; the TCRdb copy retains only in-frame clones and omits some. The data hold about 180,000 clones, with 65% to 90% observed a single time. The clonotype comes from a girl aged 2 to 10 in good health and CMV-seropositive. V usage is TRBV29-1 and J usage is TRBJ2-3; 10 nucleotides align to TRBD2. The sample taken for sequencing was PBMCs. The CDR3 loop is CSVGPRAGGQSDTQYF. The CDR3 coding sequence is TGCAGCGTTGGGCCACGAGCGGGGGGGCAGTCGGATACGCAGTATTTT.